The 22 T cell receptor beta chains presented below share a single source sample, sequenced in a study of T cells in Graves' hyperthyroidism and ophthalmopathy. TCR beta CDR3 regions were amplified from RNA transcripts. RT-PCR in the first round (using the HTBI primer set) targeted the TCR CDR3. Using its own MiXCR run on the multiplex PCR reads, TCRdb lists one record per CDR3 protein. The sample lists a few hundred thousand distinct CDR3 sequences, 11% to 15% occurring once. The sequenced sample consisted of blood. All receptors derive from a woman aged 40 to 50 with Graves' hyperthyroidism.

This clonotype was recorded at least ten times. The chain carries TRBV2 and TRBJ1-4; TRBD1 matches at 7 bases. In germline, CDR1 is SNHLY, CDR2 FYNNEI. The junction had 3 bases not matched to a gene; V was cut back by 6 bases and J by 8 bases. CDR3 size: 12 residues. The CDR3: CASRPTGEKLFF. The CDR3 DNA reads TGTGCCAGCAGGCCGACAGGGGAAAAACTGTTTTTT.

This clonotype was recorded many times. The J gene is TRBJ2-7, the V gene TRBV2; 8 nucleotides match TRBD1. Trimming removed 6 bases from V and 5 bases from J; junction bases left unmatched: 9. Germline V gene lookup returns CDR1 SNHLY and CDR2 FYNNEI. The CDR3 is made up of 14 amino acids. The DNA of the CDR3 is TGTGCCAGCAGGGCGACAGGGGAACGCCACGAGCAGTACTTC. Translation gives CASRATGERHEQYF.

This chain joins TRBV9 and TRBJ2-1, with D perhaps matching TRBD1 (5 bases). The germline V gene has CDR1 SGDLS and CDR2 YYNGEE. The CDR3 extends over 15 amino acids. Trimming removed 2 bases from V and 5 bases from J, with 14 bases in between. CDR3 residues: CASSVGNGAHNEQFF. DNA for the CDR3: TGTGCCAGCAGCGTGGGTAATGGGGCACACAATGAGCAGTTCTTC.

This clonotype was seen repeatedly, ten times or more. CDR3 sequence (DNA): TGCAGTGCTGGGCCAGGGGGCACAGATACGCAGTATTTT. Its translation is CSAGPGGTDTQYF. The chain recombines TRBV20-1 with TRBJ2-3; possible D gene TRBD1, 6 bases. The CDR3 runs to 13 residues. Trimming shortened V by 5 bases and J by 1 base, and 10 bases separated the two germline ends. The germline V gene has CDR1 DFQATT and CDR2 SNEGSKA (reference sequence).

As regards this clonotype: A much larger clone lies a single base off, so this may be a read error. The chain has TRBV6-8 and TRBJ2-7; D uncertain. Trimming removed 2 bases from V and 3 bases from J, with 11 bases in between. The CDR3 consists of 14 residues. CDR1 is MNHGY and CDR2 is SAAAGT in the germline V gene. The CDR3 loop reads CASSYPMPLYEQYF. CDR3 DNA sequence: TGTGCCAGCAGTTACCCGATGCCGCTCTACGAGCAGTACTTC.

The rearrangement joins TRBV28 to TRBJ1-4; 7 bases line up with TRBD1. CDR1 and CDR2 from the germline V gene are MDHEN and SYDVKM. This CDR3 has 14 amino acids. The J segment lost 6 bases and the V segment lost 5 bases, leaving 6 bases of the junction unmatched. CDR3 sequence reads: CASSADQGDEKLFF. The CDR3 DNA is TGTGCCAGCAGTGCGGATCAGGGGGATGAAAAACTGTTTTTT. Drawing the rest from reference TRBV28 and TRBJ1-4, the complete variable domain is DVKVTQSSRYLVKRTGEKVFLECVQDMDHENMFWYRQDPGLGLRLIYFSYDVKMKEKGDIPEGYSVSREKKERFSLILESASTNQTSMYLCASSADQGDEKLFFGSGTQLSVL.

This clonotype was seen ten or more times. The chain uses TRBV5-6 and TRBJ2-5; 13 bases agree with TRBD2. V lost 4 bases and J lost 5; bases outside the gene matches: 5. This CDR3 is built from 15 residues. In germline, CDR1 is SGHDT, CDR2 YYEEEE. The CDR3 is CASSAGLAGRETQYF. As DNA, the CDR3 is TGTGCCAGCAGCGCGGGACTAGCGGGACGGGAGACCCAGTACTTC. The entire variable domain, with the rest obtained from reference TRBV5-6 and TRBJ2-5, is as follows: DAGVTQSPTHLIKTRGQQVTLRCSPKSGHDTVSWYQQALGQGPQFIFQYYEEEERQRGNFPDRFSGHQFPNYSSELNVNALLLGDSALYLCASSAGLAGRETQYFGPGTRLLVL.

The V gene is TRBV7-2, the J gene TRBJ2-3; TRBD2 agrees at 8 bases. V lost 4 bases and J lost 5; bases outside the gene matches: 5. Germline V gene sequence: CDR1 SGHTA, CDR2 FQGNSA. CDR3 length: 14 amino acids. The CDR3 coding sequence is TGTGCCAGCAGCTCCTTTACTAGCGGAGATACGCAGTATTTT. Its translation: CASSSFTSGDTQYF.

This clonotype was counted between two and nine times. V and J are TRBV12-3 or TRBV12-4 and TRBJ2-1, with no clear D. The V gene lost 5 bases and the J gene lost 10 bases, with 18 bases spanning the gap. This CDR3 is 14 amino acids long. CDR3 residues: CASSPGTTTSEQFF. CDR3 coding DNA: TGTGCCAGCAGTCCTGGAACTACTACCTCCGAGCAGTTCTTC.

Ten or more counts support this clonotype. J is TRBJ1-1 and V is TRBV28; D perhaps matches TRBD1 (6 bases). Germline V gene sequence: CDR1 MDHEN, CDR2 SYDVKM. V shed 6 bases and J shed 6 bases, with 17 bases lying between them. The CDR3 loop spans 14 amino acids. The CDR3 DNA follows: TGTGCCAGCAGCTGGACAACAGGGTCTTCTGAAGCTTTCTTT. This codes for CASSWTTGSSEAFF.

The V gene is TRBV18, the J gene TRBJ2-7; D is unclear. The CDR3 length is 13 residues. The V gene lost 1 base and the J gene lost 2 bases, with 6 bases spanning the gap. In germline, CDR1 is KGHSH, CDR2 LQKENI. CDR3 sequence reads: CASSPQATYEQYF. DNA for the CDR3: TGTGCCAGCTCACCACAGGCTACCTACGAGCAGTACTTC.

This clonotype was observed at least ten times. V gene TRBV11-3 combines with J gene TRBJ2-1, with D unclear. The length of the CDR3 is 13 residues. The V gene's germline CDR1 is SGHNT and CDR2 YENEEA. Trimming removed 1 base from V and 2 bases from J, with 3 bases in between. CDR3 loop: CASSLAPYNEQFF. The CDR3 DNA reads TGTGCCAGCAGCTTAGCCCCCTACAATGAGCAGTTCTTC.

This clonotype was counted at least ten times. The chain recombines TRBV2 with TRBJ2-5, with D perhaps TRBD1 or TRBD2 (5 bases each). Per the germline V gene, CDR1 is SNHLY and CDR2 is FYNNEI. The CDR3 is made up of 15 amino acids. Trimming took 8 bases from V and 5 from J, leaving 21 bases between them. CDR3 amino acids: CASAELGVVWETQYF. The CDR3 DNA sequence: TGTGCCAGCGCTGAATTGGGGGTAGTGTGGGAGACCCAGTACTTC.

There are a few counts of this clonotype. The chain couples TRBV15 to TRBJ2-5, with TRBD2 as a possible D gene (6 bases). CDR1 is LNHNV, CDR2 YYDKDF, per germline (reference sequence). Trimming left V 5 bases short and J 2 bases short, with 9 bases between. The CDR3 has 13 amino acids. Here the CDR3 reads CATSGGVQETQYF. CDR3 nucleotide sequence: TGTGCCACCAGCGGAGGGGTACAAGAGACCCAGTACTTC.

This clonotype was found many times. The V and J genes are TRBV5-1 and TRBJ2-5; a possible D gene is TRBD2 (5 bases). Germline V gene sequence: CDR1 SGHRS, CDR2 YFSETQ. This CDR3 has 15 residues. V shed 2 bases and J shed 4 bases, with 15 bases lying between them. The CDR3 is CASSFGVVSGETQYF. The CDR3 DNA follows: TGCGCCAGCAGCTTCGGGGTGGTATCCGGAGAGACCCAGTACTTC.

The chain uses TRBV4-1 and TRBJ2-3; possibly TRBD1 or TRBD2 for D (5 bases each). Trimming removed 1 base at V and 5 bases at J, with 22 bases between. The germline V gene has CDR1 MGHRA and CDR2 YSYEKL. CDR3 length equals 18 residues. DNA of the CDR3: TGCGCCAGCAGCCAAGCGGTGGATATCGGGACGGCTAGAGATACGCAGTATTTT. Amino acids: CASSQAVDIGTARDTQYF.

This clonotype was detected ten times or more. CDR3 in DNA: TGCGCCAGCAGCGGAGAGAGCGGGAGGACCTCCTACGAGCAGTACTTC. It codes for CASSGESGRTSYEQYF. V and J are TRBV5-1 and TRBJ2-7; 9 bases are shared with TRBD2. The CDR3 contains 16 residues. The trim removed 4 bases at V and 0 bases at J, leaving 8 bases unmatched. Looked up from germline, CDR1 is SGHRS and CDR2 is YFSETQ. Supplemented by reference TRBV5-1 and TRBJ2-7, the full variable domain reads KAGVTQTPRYLIKTRGQQVTLSCSPISGHRSVSWYQQTPGQGLQFLFEYFSETQRNKGNFPGRFSGRQFSNSRSEMNVSTLELGDSALYLCASSGESGRTSYEQYFGPGTRLTVT.

The V and J genes are TRBV3-1 and TRBJ2-2; TRBD1 matches 9 bases. Trimming cost V 1 base and J 6 bases; bases outside gene matches: 6. Germline values: CDR1 LGHDT, CDR2 YNNKEL (reference sequence). The CDR3 runs to 16 residues. CDR3: CASSQGQQGAAGELFF. DNA of the CDR3: TGTGCCAGCAGCCAAGGCCAACAGGGGGCCGCCGGGGAGCTGTTTTTT.

The chain couples TRBV2 to TRBJ1-2; D not certain. Germline V gene sequence: CDR1 SNHLY, CDR2 FYNNEI. V dropped 5 bases and J dropped 0 bases, with 13 bases sitting between them. The CDR3 length is 15 residues. This chain's CDR3 is CASSSNTEPNYGYTF. The CDR3 bases are TGTGCCAGCAGTTCCAACACGGAACCTAACTATGGCTACACCTTC.

This clonotype was picked up many times. The genes are TRBV28 and TRBJ1-1; unclear D gene. The CDR3 sequence is 14 residues long. Trimming removed 6 bases at V and 1 base at J, with 12 bases between. Germline CDR1 reads MDHEN; CDR2 reads SYDVKM. The CDR3 DNA reads as TGTGCCAGCAGCCGCCTCAACGGGAACACTGAAGCTTTCTTT. Amino acid sequence: CASSRLNGNTEAFF.

This clonotype has only one observation. The CDR3 sequence is CASSYRLDEQYF. CDR3 DNA: TGTGCCAGCAGTTACCGGTTGGACGAGCAGTACTTC. The chain joins TRBV6-9 to TRBJ2-7; D not certain. There are 12 residues in the CDR3. V gave up 3 bases and J gave up 5 bases, with 8 bases separating them. CDR1 MNHGY and CDR2 SVAAGI come from the germline V gene.

This clonotype has only a few counts. The gene calls are TRBV4-2 and TRBJ2-5, with a tentative D call TRBD1 (6 bases). Germline V lookup: CDR1 LGHNA, CDR2 YNFKEQ. The CDR3 runs to 19 residues. The V gene lost 1 base and the J gene lost 0 bases, with 21 bases spanning the gap. The CDR3 DNA follows: TGTGCCAGCAGCCAAGTCGAGTCAATCAGGGGACCTCACCAAGAGACCCAGTACTTC. Encoded protein: CASSQVESIRGPHQETQYF.